A selection of T cell receptor beta chains follows, all from one sample in a study of blood T cell repertoires in COVID-19. Sequencing was performed with immunoSEQ multiplex PCR; in TCRdb, only in-frame clones are kept and a portion is missing. The sample lists around 190,000 clones, approximately 88% seen once, with over 9% in the top ten. The sample taken for sequencing was PBMCs or T cells enriched from blood (not recorded which). These receptor sequences come from a man aged 18 to 35 with acute COVID-19. The CDR3 runs from the conserved cysteine through the conserved F or W.

v_gene: TRBV3-1/TRBV3-2; j_gene: TRBJ1-4; CDR3aa: CASSQEILQKLFF
v_gene: TRBV7-9; j_gene: TRBJ1-2; CDR3aa: CASSLGTLLGYGYTF
v_gene: TRBV6-4; j_gene: TRBJ2-3; CDR3aa: CASSPTSGRGADTQYF
v_gene: TRBV5-1; j_gene: TRBJ2-7; CDR3aa: CASSLAPENEQYF
v_gene: TRBV7-8; j_gene: TRBJ2-1; CDR3aa: CASSTNNDRGLWNEQFF
v_gene: TRBV6-5; j_gene: TRBJ1-2; CDR3aa: CATDWGEVTYGYTF
v_gene: TRBV5-1; j_gene: TRBJ2-2; CDR3aa: CASSFREHTGELFF
v_gene: TRBV3-1/TRBV3-2; j_gene: TRBJ2-7; CDR3aa: CASRGVSYEQYF
v_gene: TRBV5-8; j_gene: TRBJ2-3; CDR3aa: CASSPSPFGRDTDTQYF
v_gene: TRBV5-6; j_gene: TRBJ2-7; CDR3aa: CASSLEVRDEQYF
v_gene: TRBV9; j_gene: TRBJ2-5; CDR3aa: CASSDIAGGETQYF
v_gene: TRBV3-1/TRBV3-2; j_gene: TRBJ2-1; CDR3aa: CASSLLTGTSGYNEQFF
v_gene: TRBV24-1; j_gene: TRBJ2-3; CDR3aa: CATSDSGSSTDTQYF
v_gene: TRBV7-9; j_gene: TRBJ2-7; CDR3aa: CASSLGTGSYEQYF
v_gene: TRBV5-1; j_gene: TRBJ2-1; CDR3aa: CASSLEGDRYNEQFF
v_gene: TRBV5-1; j_gene: TRBJ1-2; CDR3aa: CASSTHSGTGNYGYTF
v_gene: TRBV2; j_gene: TRBJ1-1; CDR3aa: CASSETGGNTEAFF
v_gene: TRBV9; j_gene: TRBJ2-1; CDR3aa: CASSGRLAGGPSNEQFF
v_gene: TRBV10-1; j_gene: TRBJ1-5; CDR3aa: CASSEELYQPQHF
v_gene: TRBV6-6; j_gene: TRBJ2-3; CDR3aa: CASKLAGEHQDTQYF
v_gene: TRBV19; j_gene: TRBJ1-5; CDR3aa: CASRITGAGSNQPQHF
v_gene: TRBV5-4; j_gene: TRBJ2-4; CDR3aa: CASSPQGTLAKNIQYF
v_gene: TRBV30; j_gene: TRBJ1-5; CDR3aa: CAWSGGEGQPQHF
v_gene: TRBV13; j_gene: TRBJ2-7; CDR3aa: CASSLGQGVYEQYF
v_gene: TRBV30; j_gene: TRBJ2-1; CDR3aa: CAWREHRTEQFF
v_gene: TRBV11-3; j_gene: TRBJ1-6; CDR3aa: CASSVTGKPSYNSPLHF
v_gene: TRBV7-8; j_gene: TRBJ1-4; CDR3aa: CASSTGTGDEKLFF
v_gene: TRBV27; j_gene: TRBJ2-7; CDR3aa: CASSLRLAGGTYEQYF
v_gene: TRBV6-5; j_gene: TRBJ2-1; CDR3aa: CASNDISSYNEQFF